Each of the 18 T cell receptor beta chains below was sequenced from the same sample in a study of T-cell reconstitution after alpha-beta-depleted transplantation in children. Library preparation (for TCRbeta) was performed with unique molecular identifiers. TCRdb re-derived calls from the PCR reads in MiXCR, one entry per CDR3 protein. Of about 340,000 distinct CDR3 sequences listed, about an eighth are singletons. Sequencing used PBMCs, obtained from the stem cell graft. The receptor source for this set is a human donor who donated a stem cell graft to a child with Fanconi anemia.

A few counts support this clonotype. The chain carries TRBV10-3 and TRBJ1-4, with D tentatively TRBD1 (5 bases). This CDR3 contains 12 residues. The germline V gene has CDR1 ENHRY and CDR2 SYGVKD. Trimming removed 3 bases at V and 6 bases at J, with 5 bases between. The CDR3, as DNA: TGTGCCATCAGTGAAGGGGATGAAAAACTGTTTTTT. Residues: CAISEGDEKLFF.

The V call is TRBV19, the J call TRBJ2-2; D is ambiguous. The length of the CDR3 is 16 residues. Germline V gene lookup returns CDR1 LNHDA and CDR2 SQIVND (reference sequence). Trimming removed 3 bases from V and 1 base from J, with 12 bases in between. The CDR3 DNA reads TGTGCCAGTAGTATTTTGGCTGGGGTGAACACCGGGGAGCTGTTTTTT. This codes for CASSILAGVNTGELFF.

There are many counts of this clonotype. The V and J genes are TRBV15 and TRBJ1-2, with 7 bases fitting TRBD1. Losses at the gene ends were 8 bases for V and 3 bases for J; bases not matched to a gene: 6. CDR1 is LNHNV and CDR2 is YYDKDF in the germline V gene (reference sequence). This CDR3 has 13 amino acids. CDR3: CATSQGEDYGYTF. The CDR3 bases are TGTGCCACCTCCCAGGGGGAGGACTATGGCTACACCTTC.

The chain's CDR3 is CASSFPLAGGIQETQYF. In DNA form, the CDR3 reads TGTGCCAGCAGCTTCCCCCTAGCGGGGGGGATCCAAGAGACCCAGTACTTC. The rearrangement links TRBV5-8 to TRBJ2-5; 12 bases match TRBD2. Germline lookup yields CDR1 SGHTS and CDR2 YDEGEE. The CDR3 is 17 amino acids. V trimming: 2 bases; J trimming: 1 base; junction bases outside the gene matches: 6.

CDR3 nucleotide sequence: TGTGCCAGCAGCCCTAAAAGTGGAAACACCATATATTTT. Its protein is CASSPKSGNTIYF. V is TRBV11-2 and J is TRBJ1-3, with D uncertain. The CDR3 extends over 13 amino acids. The germline V gene has CDR1 SGHAT and CDR2 FQNNGV. V gave up 5 bases and J gave up 3 bases, with 8 bases separating them. Using reference TRBV11-2 and TRBJ1-3 for the parts outside the CDR3, the full variable domain is EAGVAQSPRYKIIEKRQSVAFWCNPISGHATLYWYQQILGQGPKLLIQFQNNGVVDDSQLPKDRFSAERLKGVDSTLKIQPAKLEDSAVYLCASSPKSGNTIYFGEGSWLTVV.

This clonotype was picked up many times. The V call is TRBV9, the J call TRBJ2-5; D is unclear. Deletions cut 3 bases from V and 5 bases from J, with 11 bases between. The CDR3 length is 13 residues. The germline V gene encodes CDR1 SGDLS and CDR2 YYNGEE. CDR3 nucleotides: TGTGCCAGCAGCGGACGTATTGGGGAGACCCAGTACTTC. Its translation: CASSGRIGETQYF.

Remarks on this clonotype: No conserved phenylalanine or tryptophan is present at the end of the CDR3, so a read error is the likely explanation. This chain uses TRBV5-5 with TRBJ2-1, with 9 bases lining up with TRBD1. V was pared by 2 bases and J by 8 bases, with 11 bases of the junction left unmatched. The CDR3 covers 16 residues. Germline V gene data show CDR1 as SGHKS and CDR2 as YYEKEE (reference sequence). CDR3 sequence: CASSLEGQGWIHEQFS. In DNA, the CDR3 is TGTGCCAGCAGCTTAGAGGGACAGGGTTGGATCCATGAGCAGTTCTCC.

This clonotype occurred many times. V is TRBV20-1 and J is TRBJ2-5; 9 positions agree with TRBD2. Trimming at V came to 6 bases and at J to 5 bases, leaving 13 bases not matched to a gene. Germline loops: CDR1 DFQATT, CDR2 SNEGSKA (reference sequence). The CDR3 runs to 15 residues. CDR3 DNA: TGCAGTGCCACTGAACCCAGGACTAGCGTGGAGACCCAGTACTTC. This sequence encodes CSATEPRTSVETQYF.

This clonotype was observed at least ten times. V gene TRBV20-1 combines with J gene TRBJ2-3, with 11 positions matching TRBD1. In germline, CDR1 is DFQATT, CDR2 SNEGSKA (reference sequence). The CDR3 sequence is 16 residues long. V was pared by 0 bases and J by 3 bases, with 5 bases of the junction left unmatched. For the CDR3, the DNA is TGCAGTGCTAGAGACCTGGGACAGGGGGAGACAGATACGCAGTATTTT. It is translated as CSARDLGQGETDTQYF.

This chain joins TRBV2 and TRBJ1-1; possibly TRBD1 for D (6 bases). The CDR3 extends over 15 amino acids. Trimming took 6 bases from V and 2 from J, leaving 16 bases between them. Germline loops: CDR1 SNHLY, CDR2 FYNNEI. As DNA, the CDR3 is TGTGCCAGCAGACTCACAGGGTCGCTCAACACTGAAGCTTTCTTT. Protein: CASRLTGSLNTEAFF.

This clonotype turned up a few times. The genes are TRBV24-1 and TRBJ1-2; 7 bases match TRBD1. CDR3 size: 12 residues. V was pared by 5 bases and J by 7 bases, with 3 bases of the junction left unmatched. Per germline, CDR1 KGHDR and CDR2 SFDVKD. CDR3 nucleotide sequence: TGTGCCACCAGTGGTGACAGGGCTGGCTACACCTTC. Encoded protein: CATSGDRAGYTF.

V and J are TRBV4-2 and TRBJ2-3; no definite D call. V was trimmed by 1 base and J by 0 bases, leaving 14 bases between them. From germline, CDR1 is LGHNA and CDR2 YNFKEQ. The CDR3 extends over 17 amino acids. Here the CDR3 reads CASSQAAQLPSTDTQYF. Here the CDR3 DNA reads TGTGCCAGCAGCCAAGCCGCCCAATTACCTAGCACAGATACGCAGTATTTT.

This chain uses TRBV12-3 or TRBV12-4 with TRBJ1-2; tentatively, D is TRBD1 (6 bases). The CDR3 runs to 13 residues. V lost 5 bases, J lost 4 bases, and 11 bases lay in between. The CDR3 DNA follows: TGTGCCAGCAGTGACGGGGGCTCCTATGGCTACACCTTC. Protein sequence: CASSDGGSYGYTF.

In its sample, this clonotype was seen many times. This chain uses TRBV6-1 with TRBJ2-7; 10 positions agree with TRBD2. The CDR3 covers 15 residues. In germline, CDR1 is MNHNS, CDR2 SASEGT. The J segment lost 4 bases and the V segment lost 5 bases, leaving 8 bases of the junction unmatched. The CDR3 DNA sequence: TGTGCCAGCAGTCCTAGCGGGGGACACTTATACGAGCAGTACGTC. It yields the protein CASSPSGGHLYEQYV.

The table lists this clonotype with many counts. V usage is TRBV6-6 and J usage is TRBJ1-1, with 8 bases aligning to TRBD1. Germline V gene sequence: CDR1 MNHNY, CDR2 SVGAGI (reference sequence). CDR3 length equals 13 residues. The V gene end was trimmed by 6 bases and the J gene end by 8 bases; junction bases not matched to a gene: 8. The CDR3 nucleotides are TGTGCCAGCAGAATCGGACAGGGAGGGGAAGCTTTCTTT. Translation gives CASRIGQGGEAFF.

The CDR3 sequence: CATSRDPDRGNSPLHF. As DNA, the CDR3 is TGTGCCACCAGCAGAGATCCGGACAGGGGAAATTCACCCCTCCACTTT. This chain uses TRBV15 with TRBJ1-6; 9 nucleotides agree with TRBD1. The V gene's germline CDR1 is LNHNV and CDR2 YYDKDF (reference sequence). The V segment lost 0 bases and the J segment 7 bases; nucleotides outside the gene matches: 4. The CDR3 totals 16 residues.

The rearrangement joins TRBV12-3 or TRBV12-4 to TRBJ2-1, with 10 bases identical to TRBD2. The CDR3 extends over 13 amino acids. V lost 3 bases to trimming and J lost 9 bases; unmatched junction nucleotides: 2. The CDR3 DNA sequence: TGTGCCAGCAGTTTGGGACTAGCGTTTGAGCAGTTCTTC. Translating it yields CASSLGLAFEQFF.

This clonotype was recorded many times. V usage is TRBV3-1 and J usage is TRBJ2-7, with unresolved D. V lost 4 bases and J 6 bases, leaving 13 bases between the germline ends. The V gene's germline CDR1 is LGHDT and CDR2 YNNKEL (reference sequence). The CDR3 covers 13 residues. CDR3 amino acids: CASSPMAESEQYF. CDR3 DNA sequence: TGTGCCAGCAGCCCAATGGCGGAGAGCGAGCAGTACTTC.